The clone carrying this T cell receptor (beta chain) was detected once. Its antigen is as yet unknown. Other DNA sequences from this sample encode an identical CDR3 as well. The data originate from a study of T cell responses to AZD1222 COVID-19 vaccine. At the level of the study: Pooled samples include second doses given at about 4 or 12 weeks.

Broader study findings: Repertoires in all cases were sampled only once the peak T cell response had passed. Unmutated variant regions reportedly attract nearly half of all spike-specific TCRs.

CDR1 and CDR2 from the germline V gene are SGHRS and YFSETQ. The CDR3 loop spans 17 amino acids. After removal of 4 bases from V and 4 bases from J, the junction contained 5 bases not matched to a gene. Method: immunoSEQ multiplex PCR; TCRdb's copy keeps in-frame clones and lacks some. The table has 170,000 or so clones, about 85% seen once. V and J are TRBV5-1 and TRBJ2-2; 15 bases fit TRBD2. The source material was peripheral blood, sampled on day 0 of AZD1222 vaccination. The TCR comes from an adult in good health. CDR3 sequence: CASSPGLAGGGTGELFF. The CDR3 bases are TGCGCCAGCAGCCCGGGACTAGCGGGAGGCGGCACCGGGGAGCTGTTTTTT.